The rows below give T cell receptor beta chains drawn from one sample of a study of STAT5B mutations in CD4+ large granular lymphocyte leukemia. Libraries were prepared by immunoSEQ multiplex PCR; TCRdb keeps only in-frame clonotypes and omits some of them. Of approximately 20,000 clones listed, roughly 83% were seen once; the top ten hold 13%. Sequenced sample: CD4+ T cells from blood buffy coats. The receptors here all came from a human donor in good health. CDR3s include the opening cysteine and the closing phenylalanine or tryptophan. Each record gives: CDR3 length, V gene, CDR3 protein.

11,TRBV30,CGGGRSDEQYF
15,TRBV4-1,CASSQASTRGNTIYF
17,TRBV11-3,CASSLLAGGPKTGELFF
14,TRBV18,CASSPTGKLETQYF
13,TRBV19,CASSAPTNNGYTF
13,TRBV10-2,CASSETGDPAQFF
15,TRBV19,CASSIGMTENQPQHF
15,TRBV5-1,CASSRSGTNTGELFF
14,TRBV6-5,CASSWDGRGQPQHF
12,TRBV6-5,CASSSGHPYYTF
13,TRBV6-1,CASSDQSGQLQFF
16,TRBV19,CASRNTLTGVGQPQHF
14,TRBV7-2,CASKDGRALNEQFF
15,TRBV6-1,CASSEAQGANYGYTF
15,TRBV6-1,CASRRDGGQDTEAFF
14,TRBV19,CASSSRQGVQPQHF
12,TRBV5-5,CASSSSNYGYTF
14,TRBV6-1,CASSEMQYQETQYF
17,TRBV4-2,CASSQVTVGQGNNEQFF
16,TRBV10-3,CAISAGTSGNSETQYF
13,TRBV11-1,CASSLTFGNEQFF
14,TRBV19,CASSTTRTNYGYTF
13,TRBV7-9,CASSLAIQGWLHF
15,TRBV18,CASSPLAASTDTQYF
11,TRBV10-2,CASSRTDTQYF
12,TRBV7-9,CASSLIGPEQYF
12,TRBV19,CASRGNGNTIYF
15,TRBV10-2,CASRSREGGYNEQFF
14,TRBV5-8,CASSLAVGLTEAFF
13,TRBV19,CASSEQGQVEQFF
14,TRBV11-2,CASSLLGDGDTQYF
16,TRBV5-4,CASSGGTAPGANVLTF
15,TRBV4-1,CASSQEGGKQETQYF
14,TRBV15,CATSRGGTGEKLFF
14,TRBV19,CASSSYSGTYEQYF
19,TRBV15,CATSSDRQFIRSGANVLTF
15,TRBV4-2,CASSQASLGADTQYF